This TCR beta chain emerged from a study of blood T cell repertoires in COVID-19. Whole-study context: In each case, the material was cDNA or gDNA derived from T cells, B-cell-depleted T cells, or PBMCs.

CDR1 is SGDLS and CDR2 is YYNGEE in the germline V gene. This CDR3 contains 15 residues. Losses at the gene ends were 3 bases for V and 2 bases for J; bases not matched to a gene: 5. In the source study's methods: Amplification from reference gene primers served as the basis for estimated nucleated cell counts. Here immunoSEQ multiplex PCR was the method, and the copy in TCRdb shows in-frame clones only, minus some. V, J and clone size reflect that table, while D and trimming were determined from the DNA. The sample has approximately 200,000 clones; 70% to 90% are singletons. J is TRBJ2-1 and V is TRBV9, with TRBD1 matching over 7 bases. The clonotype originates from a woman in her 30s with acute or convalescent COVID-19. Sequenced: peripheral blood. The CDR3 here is CASSARTGPYNEQFF. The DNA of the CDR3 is TGTGCCAGCAGCGCGAGGACAGGTCCCTACAATGAGCAGTTCTTC.